This TCR beta chain was sequenced for a study of PD-L1 blockade in urothelial cancer. Data came from immunoSEQ multiplex PCR; TCRdb stores just in-frame clones and leaves some out. The repertoire holds under 100,000 clones, with around 89% as singletons. The CDR3 extends over 12 amino acids. Germline-derived CDR1 and CDR2 are SGHAT and FQNNGV. Trimming took off 5 bases at V and 5 bases at J, with 9 bases between the two ends. Time point here: pretreatment peripheral blood. The TCR comes from a man between 60 and 75 years old with urothelial cancer. This sequence joins TRBV11-2 and TRBJ2-5; a weak D match, TRBD2 (6 bases). Sample: PBMCs, taken around atezolizumab (anti-PD-L1) treatment. CDR3 residues: CASSPSGETQYF. In DNA, the CDR3 is TGTGCCAGCAGCCCCAGCGGGGAGACCCAGTACTTC.